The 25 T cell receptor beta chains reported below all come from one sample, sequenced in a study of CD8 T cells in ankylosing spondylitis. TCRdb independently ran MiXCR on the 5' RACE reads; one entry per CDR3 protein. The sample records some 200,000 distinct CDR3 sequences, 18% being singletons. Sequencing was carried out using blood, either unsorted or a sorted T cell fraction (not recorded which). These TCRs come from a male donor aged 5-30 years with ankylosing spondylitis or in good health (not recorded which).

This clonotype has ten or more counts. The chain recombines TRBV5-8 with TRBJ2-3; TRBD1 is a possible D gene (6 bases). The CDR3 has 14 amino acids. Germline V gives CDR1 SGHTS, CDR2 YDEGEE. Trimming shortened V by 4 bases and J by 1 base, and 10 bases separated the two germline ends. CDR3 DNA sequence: TGTGCCAGCAGCGCCGGACAGCGCACAGATACGCAGTATTTT. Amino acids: CASSAGQRTDTQYF.

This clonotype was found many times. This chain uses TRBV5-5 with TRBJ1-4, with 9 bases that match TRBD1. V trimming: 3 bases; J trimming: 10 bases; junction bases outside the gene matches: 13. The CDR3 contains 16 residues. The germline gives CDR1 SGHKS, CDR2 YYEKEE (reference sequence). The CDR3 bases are TGTGCCAGCAGCTCAGAAACGACAGGGGGACGTGGAAAACTGTTTTTT. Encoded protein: CASSSETTGGRGKLFF.

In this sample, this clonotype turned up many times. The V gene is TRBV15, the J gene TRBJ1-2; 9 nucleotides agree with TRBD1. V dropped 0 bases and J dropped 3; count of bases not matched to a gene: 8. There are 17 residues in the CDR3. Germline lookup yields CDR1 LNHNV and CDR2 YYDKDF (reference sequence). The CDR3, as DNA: TGTGCCACCAGCAGAGATCGTTCCGGGACAGGGCACTATGGCTACACCTTC. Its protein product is CATSRDRSGTGHYGYTF.

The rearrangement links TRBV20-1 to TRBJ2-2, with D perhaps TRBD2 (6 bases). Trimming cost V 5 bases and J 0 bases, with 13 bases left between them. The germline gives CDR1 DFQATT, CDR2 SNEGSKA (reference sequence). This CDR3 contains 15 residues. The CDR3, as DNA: TGCAGTGCTCCTAGCGCTCCTTCGAACACCGGGGAGCTGTTTTTT. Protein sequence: CSAPSAPSNTGELFF.

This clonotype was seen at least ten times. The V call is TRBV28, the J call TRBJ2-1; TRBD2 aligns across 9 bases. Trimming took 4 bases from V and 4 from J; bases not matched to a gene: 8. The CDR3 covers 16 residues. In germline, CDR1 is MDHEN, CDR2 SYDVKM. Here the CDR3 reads CASSSYGLASYNEQFF. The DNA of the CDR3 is TGTGCCAGCAGTTCTTATGGACTAGCGTCGTACAATGAGCAGTTCTTC.

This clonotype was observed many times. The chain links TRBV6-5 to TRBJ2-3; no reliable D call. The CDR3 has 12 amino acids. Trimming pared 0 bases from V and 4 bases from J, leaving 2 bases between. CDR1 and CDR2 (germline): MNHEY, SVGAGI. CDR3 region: CASSYSPDTQYF. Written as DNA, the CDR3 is TGTGCCAGCAGTTACTCGCCAGATACGCAGTATTTT.

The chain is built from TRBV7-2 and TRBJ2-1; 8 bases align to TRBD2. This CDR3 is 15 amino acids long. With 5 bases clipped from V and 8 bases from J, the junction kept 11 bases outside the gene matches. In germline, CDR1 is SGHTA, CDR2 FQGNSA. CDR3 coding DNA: TGTGCCAGCAGCCTCGGGAGGGCCTCCACAGATGAGCAGTTCTTC. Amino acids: CASSLGRASTDEQFF.

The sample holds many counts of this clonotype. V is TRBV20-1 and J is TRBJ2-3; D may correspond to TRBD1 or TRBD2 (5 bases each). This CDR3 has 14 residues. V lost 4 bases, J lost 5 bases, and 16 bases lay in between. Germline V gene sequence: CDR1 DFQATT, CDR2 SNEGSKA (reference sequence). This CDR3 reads CSAILLGTGDTQYF. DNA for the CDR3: TGCAGTGCTATTTTACTAGGGACGGGAGATACGCAGTATTTT.

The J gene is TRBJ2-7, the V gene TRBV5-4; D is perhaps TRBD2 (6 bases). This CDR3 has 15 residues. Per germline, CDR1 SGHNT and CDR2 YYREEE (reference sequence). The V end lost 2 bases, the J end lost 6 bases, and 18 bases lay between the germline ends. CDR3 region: CASSFLSGSLGEQYF. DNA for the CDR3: TGTGCCAGCAGCTTCTTATCCGGGAGTTTAGGCGAGCAGTACTTC.

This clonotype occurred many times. CDR3 protein: CASSGTGGFSEQYF. CDR3 bases: TGTGCCAGCTCCGGGACAGGGGGCTTCAGCGAGCAGTACTTC. V and J are TRBV18 and TRBJ2-7, with 12 bases fitting TRBD1. CDR1 and CDR2 (germline): KGHSH, LQKENI. The CDR3 sequence is 14 residues long. V lost 6 bases to trimming and J lost 6 bases; unmatched junction nucleotides: 6.

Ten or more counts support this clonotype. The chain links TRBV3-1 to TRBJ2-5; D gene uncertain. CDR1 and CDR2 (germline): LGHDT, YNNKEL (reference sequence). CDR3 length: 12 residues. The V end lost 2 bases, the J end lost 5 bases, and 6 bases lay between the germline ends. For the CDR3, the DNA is TGTGCCAGCAGCCAATTCGAGGAGACCCAGTACTTC. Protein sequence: CASSQFEETQYF.

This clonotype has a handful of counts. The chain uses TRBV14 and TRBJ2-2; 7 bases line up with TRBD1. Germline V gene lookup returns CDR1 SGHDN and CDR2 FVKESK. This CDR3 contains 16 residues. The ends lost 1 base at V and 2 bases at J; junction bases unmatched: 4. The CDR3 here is CASSQVGTVNTGELFF. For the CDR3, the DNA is TGTGCCAGCAGCCAAGTAGGGACAGTAAACACCGGGGAGCTGTTTTTT.

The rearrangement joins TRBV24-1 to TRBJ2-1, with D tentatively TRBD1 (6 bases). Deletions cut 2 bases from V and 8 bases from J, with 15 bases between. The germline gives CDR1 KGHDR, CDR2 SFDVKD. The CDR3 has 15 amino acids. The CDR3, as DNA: TGTGCCACCAGTGATTCACAGGGAAAGACGGATGAGCAGTTCTTC. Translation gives CATSDSQGKTDEQFF.

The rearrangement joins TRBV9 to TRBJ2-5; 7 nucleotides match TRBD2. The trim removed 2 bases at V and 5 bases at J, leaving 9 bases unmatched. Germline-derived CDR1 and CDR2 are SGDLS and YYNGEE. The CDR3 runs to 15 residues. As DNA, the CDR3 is TGTGCCAGCAGCGTGGGGGGGGTCCGGGGTGAGACCCAGTACTTC. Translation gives CASSVGGVRGETQYF.

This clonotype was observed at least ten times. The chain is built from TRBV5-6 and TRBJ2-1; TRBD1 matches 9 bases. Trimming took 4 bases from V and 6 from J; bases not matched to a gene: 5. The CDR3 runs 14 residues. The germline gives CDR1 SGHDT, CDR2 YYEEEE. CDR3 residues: CASSPSTGGNEQFF. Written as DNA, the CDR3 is TGTGCCAGCAGCCCCTCGACAGGGGGCAATGAGCAGTTCTTC.

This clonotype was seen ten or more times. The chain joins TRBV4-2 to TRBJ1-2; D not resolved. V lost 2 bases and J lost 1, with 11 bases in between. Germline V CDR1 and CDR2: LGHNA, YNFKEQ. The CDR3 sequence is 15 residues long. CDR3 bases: TGTGCCAGCAGCCAACCCCCACCCATTAACTATGGCTACACCTTC. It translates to CASSQPPPINYGYTF.

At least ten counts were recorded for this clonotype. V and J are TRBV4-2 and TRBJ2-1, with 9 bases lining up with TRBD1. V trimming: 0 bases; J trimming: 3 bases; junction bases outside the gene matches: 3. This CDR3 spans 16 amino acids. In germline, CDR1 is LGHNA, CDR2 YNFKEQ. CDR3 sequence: CASSQDGGQGYNEQFF. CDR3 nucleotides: TGTGCCAGCAGCCAAGATGGGGGACAGGGCTACAATGAGCAGTTCTTC.

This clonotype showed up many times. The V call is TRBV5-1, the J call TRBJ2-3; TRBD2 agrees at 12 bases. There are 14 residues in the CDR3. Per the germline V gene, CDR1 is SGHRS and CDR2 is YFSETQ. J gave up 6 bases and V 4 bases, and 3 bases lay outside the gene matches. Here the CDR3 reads CASSALAGGDTQYF. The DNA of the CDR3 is TGCGCCAGCAGCGCCCTAGCGGGAGGGGATACGCAGTATTTT.

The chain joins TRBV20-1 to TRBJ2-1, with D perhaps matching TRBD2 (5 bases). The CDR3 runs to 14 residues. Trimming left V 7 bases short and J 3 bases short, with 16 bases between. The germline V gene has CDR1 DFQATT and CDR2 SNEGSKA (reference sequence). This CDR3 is CSVREGGSYNEQFF. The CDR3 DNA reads TGCAGTGTCCGAGAGGGCGGAAGCTACAATGAGCAGTTCTTC.

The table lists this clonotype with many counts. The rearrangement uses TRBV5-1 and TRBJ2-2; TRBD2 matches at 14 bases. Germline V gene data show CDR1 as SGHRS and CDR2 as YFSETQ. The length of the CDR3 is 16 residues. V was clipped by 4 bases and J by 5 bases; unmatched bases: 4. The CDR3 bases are TGCGCCAGCAGCCGGGGGACTAGCGGGAGAACCGGGGAGCTGTTTTTT. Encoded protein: CASSRGTSGRTGELFF.

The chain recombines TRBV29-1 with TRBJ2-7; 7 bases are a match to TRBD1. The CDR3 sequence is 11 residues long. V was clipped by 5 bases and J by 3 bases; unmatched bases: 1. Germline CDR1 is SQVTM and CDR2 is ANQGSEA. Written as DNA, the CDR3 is TGCAGCGTTCGGGACAGCTACGAGCAGTACGTC. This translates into CSVRDSYEQYV.

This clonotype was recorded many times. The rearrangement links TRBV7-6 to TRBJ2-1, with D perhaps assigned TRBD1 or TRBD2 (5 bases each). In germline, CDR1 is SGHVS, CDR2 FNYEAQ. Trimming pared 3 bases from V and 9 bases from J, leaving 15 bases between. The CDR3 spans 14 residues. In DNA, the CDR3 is TGTGCCAGCAGCTTGGGGACCCATAAAGCTGAGCAGTTCTTC. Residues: CASSLGTHKAEQFF. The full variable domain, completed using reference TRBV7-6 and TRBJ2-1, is GAGVSQSPRYKVTKRGQDVALRCDPISGHVSLYWYRQALGQGPEFLTYFNYEAQQDKSGLPNDRFSAERPEGSISTLTIQRTEQRDSAMYRCASSLGTHKAEQFFGPGTRLTVL.

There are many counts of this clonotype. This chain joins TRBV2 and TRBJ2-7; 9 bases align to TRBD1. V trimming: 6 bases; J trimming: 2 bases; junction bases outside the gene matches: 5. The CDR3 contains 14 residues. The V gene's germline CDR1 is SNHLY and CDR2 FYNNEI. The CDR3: CASRPGTGTYEQYF. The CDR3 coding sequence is TGTGCCAGCAGGCCCGGGACAGGGACCTACGAGCAGTACTTC.

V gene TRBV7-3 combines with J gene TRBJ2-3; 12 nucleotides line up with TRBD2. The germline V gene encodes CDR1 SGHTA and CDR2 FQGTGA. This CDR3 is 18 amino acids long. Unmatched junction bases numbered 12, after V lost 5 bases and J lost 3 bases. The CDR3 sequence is CASSILAGGPSSTDTQYF. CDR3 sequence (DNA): TGTGCCAGCAGCATCCTAGCGGGAGGGCCATCATCTACAGATACGCAGTATTTT.

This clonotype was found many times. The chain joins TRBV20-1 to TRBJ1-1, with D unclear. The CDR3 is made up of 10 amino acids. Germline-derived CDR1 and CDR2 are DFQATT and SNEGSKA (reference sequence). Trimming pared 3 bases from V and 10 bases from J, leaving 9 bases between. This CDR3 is CSASSSGAFF. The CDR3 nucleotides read TGCAGTGCTAGTAGTAGCGGAGCTTTCTTT.